This T cell receptor (beta chain) was identified during a study of early T cells in non-severe SARS-CoV-2 infection. Across the study: Sequencing of bulk RNA from unsorted whole blood was done, without chain pairing.

This clonotype was observed a few times. The germline V gene has CDR1 SGHAT and CDR2 FQNNGV. This CDR3 has 15 amino acids. V shed 0 bases and J shed 5 bases, with 13 bases lying between them. TCRdb redid the calling of the 5' RACE reads with MiXCR, one entry per CDR3 protein. The sample records approximately 90,000 distinct CDR3 sequences, roughly 12% being singletons. The starting material was whole blood, obtained at baseline. The source of this sequence is an adult who was a healthcare worker with PCR-confirmed SARS-CoV-2 infection or an uninfected control (not recorded which). The J gene is TRBJ1-2, the V gene TRBV11-2; D gene ambiguous. CDR3 nucleotides: TGTGCCAGCAGCTTAGATCAAGGACGGACTTATGGCTACACCTTC. Its protein is CASSLDQGRTYGYTF.